This TCR beta chain derives from a study of molecular identifiers for immune sequencing clone quantification. Whole-study results and caveats: Jurkat TCR RNA spiked in from one cell could reportedly be detected among about 1.1 million naive cells.

It was with previously described methods and listed TCR primers that bulk TCR libraries were made. TCRdb independently ran MiXCR on the PCR reads; one entry per CDR3 protein. This repertoire shows 70,000 to 95,000 distinct CDR3 sequences, 15% to 20% found once; its top ten account for roughly 0.93%. Per the germline V gene, CDR1 is LGHNA and CDR2 is YSLEER. Deletions cut 3 bases from V and 0 bases from J, with 11 bases between. This CDR3 region has 16 residues. Libraries for naive CD8 T cells, which were made from about 19,000 to 1,100,000 sorted cells, drew on 10%, 30% or 50% of the RNA. This clonotype turned up a few times. The antigen remains unidentified.

V gene TRBV4-3 combines with J gene TRBJ1-4; D is possibly TRBD1 (5 bases). Input material: naive CD8+ T cells from blood, with Jurkat cell RNA spiked in. Regarding subset: FACS-sorted CD8+CD4-CCR7+CD45RA+ naive T cells. This TCR was recovered from a human donor in good health. Some libraries in this study had Jurkat cell RNA spiked in. CDR3 amino acids: CASSHPGGATNEKLFF. The CDR3 DNA sequence: TGCGCCAGCAGCCACCCTGGGGGGGCAACTAATGAAAAACTGTTTTTT.